A selection of T cell receptor beta chains follows, all from one sample in a study of CD8+ T cells in alopecia areata. The protocol was immunoSEQ multiplex PCR, while the TCRdb copy is restricted to in-frame clones and leaves out a portion. The table records about 120,000 clones, about 50% of them present only once. This specimen consisted of CD4+ T cells sorted from blood, obtained at week 4, from a patient treated with tofacitinib. All receptors come from a human donor with alopecia areata. The conserved cysteine and the conserved F or W are not part of the CDR3 here. The listing skips clone size in some rows; elsewhere it reads once, few, many or a size class.

clone size: -; V gene: TRBV18; CDR3 protein: ASSPTSGGAHEQF
clone size: once; V gene: TRBV6-1; CDR3 protein: ASSEMSAGEPQH
clone size: -; V gene: TRBV9; CDR3 protein: ASSDGTGVDEQY
clone size: -; V gene: TRBV29-1; CDR3 protein: MGTFSRVPETQY
clone size: few; V gene: TRBV19; CDR3 protein: ASRPPGGMRDEAF
clone size: -; V gene: TRBV29-1; CDR3 protein: SVGLHPYTDTQY
clone size: -; V gene: TRBV29-1; CDR3 protein: SVGGRIDNEQF
clone size: few; V gene: TRBV19; CDR3 protein: ASSHTRRGYEQY
clone size: -; V gene: TRBV6-6; CDR3 protein: ASSYSISGEQY
clone size: once; V gene: TRBV29-1; CDR3 protein: SAGTGEKLF
clone size: -; V gene: TRBV29-1; CDR3 protein: SGQGEDTQY
clone size: -; V gene: TRBV29-1; CDR3 protein: SVVGQAWGYGYT
clone size: -; V gene: TRBV18; CDR3 protein: ASSPRSGSHEQY
clone size: few; V gene: TRBV11-2; CDR3 protein: ASSLRGEGDTQY
clone size: -; V gene: TRBV6-1; CDR3 protein: ASTLARSNADTQY
clone size: -; V gene: TRBV2; CDR3 protein: ASSRDGNYYEQY
clone size: -; V gene: TRBV6-6; CDR3 protein: ASSPGSGGYT
clone size: once; V gene: TRBV25-1; CDR3 protein: ASSEPGQLYGYT
clone size: -; V gene: TRBV18; CDR3 protein: ASSRAARNNEQF
clone size: -; V gene: TRBV7-2; CDR3 protein: ASSPDRAETQY
clone size: -; V gene: TRBV5-6; CDR3 protein: ASSLGPTSGANVLT
clone size: -; V gene: TRBV29-1; CDR3 protein: SVDLVGETQY
clone size: few; V gene: TRBV7-9; CDR3 protein: ASSSPSGDEQF
clone size: few; V gene: TRBV19; CDR3 protein: ASSIKAGMMGTEAF
clone size: few; V gene: TRBV29-1; CDR3 protein: SVKGTGNPHEQY
clone size: few; V gene: TRBV30; CDR3 protein: AWSVRANTGELF
clone size: few; V gene: TRBV19; CDR3 protein: ATMGGQVVSYSNQPQH